The next 27 T cell receptor beta chains were all read from a single sample in a study of blood T cells in healthy people across ages (dated by TCRdb to the mid-2010s). The method was 5' RACE. For sequencing, an Illumina HiSeq 2500 was employed. A second PCR of about 6 to 11 cycles was run with a J-beta primer mix and a sample-barcoded 5' primer. TCRdb took the public reads, trimmed them with fastp at Q25, ran MiXCR for clone calling and kept in-frame beta chains. Every CDR3 protein is listed once, alongside the most common genes and DNA of its rows. The sample data list about 1.4 million distinct CDR3 sequences, and approximately 59% of these were observed just once. The leading ten clones occupy roughly 6.3% of the sample. The sequenced sample was blood. These receptor sequences come from a young man in good health.

This clonotype was detected a few times. The chain combines TRBV20-1 with TRBJ2-3; the D is unclear. V dropped 7 bases and J dropped 1 base, with 15 bases sitting between them. This CDR3 region has 14 residues. The germline V gene has CDR1 DFQATT and CDR2 SNEGSKA (reference sequence). The CDR3 loop reads CSVGVLVGTDTQYF. CDR3 nucleotide sequence: TGCAGTGTTGGGGTCTTGGTGGGCACAGATACGCAGTATTTT.

This clonotype has a handful of counts. The genes are TRBV4-2 and TRBJ2-3, with unresolved D. Germline CDR1 and CDR2: LGHNA and YNFKEQ. The CDR3 totals 14 residues. Trimming pared 0 bases from V and 7 bases from J, leaving 11 bases between. The CDR3 DNA is TGTGCCAGCAGCCAAGATTGGCCAACGAATACGCAGTATTTT. Translated: CASSQDWPTNTQYF.

Only one count was recorded for this clonotype. V gene TRBV9 combines with J gene TRBJ1-1; D gene unclear. Germline V gene data show CDR1 as SGDLS and CDR2 as YYNGEE. V was cut by 3 bases and J by 6 bases, with 9 bases left in between. The CDR3 totals 12 residues. CDR3 amino acids: CASSGERAEAFF. In nucleotides, the CDR3 is TGTGCCAGCAGCGGAGAAAGGGCTGAAGCTTTCTTT.

This rearrangement joins TRBV5-5 to TRBJ1-5; TRBD1 aligns across 10 bases. Trimming removed 5 bases from V and 0 bases from J; junction bases left unmatched: 5. Per germline, CDR1 SGHKS and CDR2 YYEKEE (reference sequence). This CDR3 comprises 16 residues. CDR3 region: CASSSGQGYSNQPQHF. The DNA of the CDR3 is TGTGCCAGCAGTTCGGGACAGGGGTATAGCAATCAGCCCCAGCATTTT.

The rearrangement joins TRBV7-2 to TRBJ1-5, with D possibly matching TRBD1 (6 bases). CDR3 length: 14 amino acids. Germline lookup yields CDR1 SGHTA and CDR2 FQGNSA. With 4 bases removed from V and 5 bases from J, the gap between germline ends came to 12 bases. The CDR3, as DNA: TGTGCCAGCAGCTCAGGACAGTCGGATCAGCCCCAGCATTTT. Its protein is CASSSGQSDQPQHF.

The sample holds a few counts of this clonotype. The chain combines TRBV27 with TRBJ1-5, with D perhaps TRBD1 (5 bases). Looked up from germline, CDR1 is MNHEY and CDR2 is SMNVEV (reference sequence). V lost 3 bases and J 3 bases, leaving 9 bases between the germline ends. The CDR3 length is 14 residues. In DNA form, the CDR3 reads TGTGCCAGCAGTTTTGGGGGAACCAATCAGCCCCAGCATTTT. Protein sequence: CASSFGGTNQPQHF.

This clonotype came up a few times. The V and J genes are TRBV6-1 and TRBJ2-1; D gene unclear. Trimming removed 6 bases from V and 8 bases from J, with 11 bases in between. The germline gives CDR1 MNHNS, CDR2 SASEGT. This CDR3 region has 12 residues. For the CDR3, the DNA is TGTGCCAGCAGCCGACTGGTCTATGAGCAGTTCTTC. Protein: CASSRLVYEQFF.

The chain is built from TRBV4-3 and TRBJ2-6; possible D gene TRBD2, 5 bases. V was cut by 4 bases and J by 1 base, with 14 bases left in between. This CDR3 spans 17 amino acids. Germline loops: CDR1 LGHNA, CDR2 YSLEER. The CDR3 spells CASSLGMGRSGANVLTF. The CDR3 region has the DNA TGCGCCAGCAGCCTCGGGATGGGTCGATCTGGGGCCAACGTCCTGACTTTC.

This rearrangement joins TRBV5-5 to TRBJ2-1, with TRBD1 as a possible D gene (6 bases). CDR3 length equals 17 residues. Trimming pared 5 bases from V and 0 bases from J, leaving 18 bases between. The germline CDR1 and CDR2 sequences are SGHKS and YYEKEE (reference sequence). The DNA for the CDR3 is TGTGCCAGCAGACAGGACAGCCTTACAAGCTCCTACAATGAGCAGTTCTTC. Residues: CASRQDSLTSSYNEQFF.

This chain connects TRBV10-3 to TRBJ2-7; 7 bases align to TRBD1. CDR1 is ENHRY and CDR2 is SYGVKD in the germline V gene. The CDR3 totals 15 residues. With 5 bases clipped from V and 6 bases from J, the junction kept 13 bases outside the gene matches. The DNA of the CDR3 is TGTGCCATCAGTCCTCTCACAGGGGTGGATTCCGAGCAGTACTTC. Protein sequence: CAISPLTGVDSEQYF.

The rearrangement joins TRBV10-2 to TRBJ1-1; D unclear. The CDR3 spans 14 residues. Trimming pared 6 bases from V and 4 bases from J, leaving 15 bases between. CDR1 and CDR2 from the germline V gene are WSHSY and SAAADI. As DNA, the CDR3 is TGCGCCAGCAGCAGTGCGGCTCGGGGCACTGAAGCTTTCTTT. Translation: CASSSAARGTEAFF.

The gene calls are TRBV3-1 and TRBJ2-1; D unresolved. The V end lost 1 base, the J end lost 5 bases, and 12 bases lay between the germline ends. Germline CDR1 and CDR2: LGHDT and YNNKEL (reference sequence). The CDR3 is made up of 15 amino acids. CDR3 nucleotides: TGTGCCAGCAGCCAAGTCGGTAGAGGCAACAATGAGCAGTTCTTC. Protein product: CASSQVGRGNNEQFF.

This clonotype was observed a few times. The J gene is TRBJ1-4, the V gene TRBV28; 11 nucleotides line up with TRBD1. The CDR3 contains 16 residues. V was pared by 2 bases and J by 2 bases, with 1 base of the junction left unmatched. Germline V CDR1 and CDR2: MDHEN, SYDVKM. The CDR3: CASSLGQGATNEKLFF. For the CDR3, the DNA is TGTGCCAGCAGTTTAGGACAGGGGGCGACTAATGAAAAACTGTTTTTT.

V is TRBV6-1 and J is TRBJ2-2, with 9 bases fitting TRBD1. The CDR3 sequence is 15 residues long. Germline lookup yields CDR1 MNHNS and CDR2 SASEGT. Unmatched junction bases numbered 5, after V lost 1 base and J lost 8 bases. The CDR3 nucleotides read TGTGCCAGCAGTGAAGGGGACAGGGTGGCAGGGGAGCTGTTTTTT. The encoded protein is CASSEGDRVAGELFF.

This clonotype was seen a few times. The rearrangement links TRBV7-2 to TRBJ1-6; D remains ambiguous. The CDR3 totals 13 residues. Germline V lookup: CDR1 SGHTA, CDR2 FQGNSA. V was pared by 4 bases and J by 10 bases, with 11 bases between. The CDR3 DNA sequence: TGTGCCAGCAGCTCTACCTTTGGGTCACCCCTCCACTTT. Residues: CASSSTFGSPLHF.

The chain recombines TRBV20-1 with TRBJ2-4, with TRBD1 matching over 9 bases. The DNA end is a closer match to TRBJ2-7, so the J assignment may be wrong. The CDR3 runs 15 residues. The germline V gene has CDR1 DFQATT and CDR2 SNEGSKA (reference sequence). The CDR3 DNA is TGCAGTGCTGGGTTTCCGAGACAGGGGGCCTACGAGCAGTACTTC. Protein: CSAGFPRQGAYEQYF.

This clonotype was seen a handful of times. This chain joins TRBV4-2 and TRBJ2-7, with 7 positions matching TRBD2. CDR1 and CDR2 from the germline V gene are LGHNA and YNFKEQ. Trimming cost V 4 bases and J 3 bases; bases outside gene matches: 6. There are 14 residues in the CDR3. The CDR3 is CASSLERDNYEQYF. Written as DNA, the CDR3 is TGTGCCAGCAGCCTCGAGCGGGATAACTACGAGCAGTACTTC.

V and J are TRBV4-3 and TRBJ2-3; D perhaps matches TRBD2 (7 bases). Trimming left V 1 base short and J 3 bases short, with 11 bases between. Germline CDR1 is LGHNA and CDR2 is YSLEER. The CDR3 covers 15 residues. The chain's CDR3 is CASSQGGGATDTQYF. CDR3 nucleotide sequence: TGCGCCAGCAGCCAAGGTGGGGGGGCGACAGATACGCAGTATTTT.

The chain combines TRBV10-1 with TRBJ2-3, with no clear D. The germline V and J ends were trimmed by 6 bases and 2 bases, with 15 bases remaining between them. Germline CDR1 WNHNN, CDR2 SYGVQD (reference sequence). CDR3 length: 15 amino acids. CDR3 sequence (DNA): TGCGCCAGCAGCGTCAAACGGTCCCTCACAGATACGCAGTATTTT. Residues: CASSVKRSLTDTQYF.

The sample holds many counts of this clonotype. This sequence joins TRBV4-3 and TRBJ2-1; 12 bases line up with TRBD2. CDR3 length equals 17 residues. Germline V CDR1 and CDR2: LGHNA, YSLEER. V was clipped by 0 bases and J by 9 bases; unmatched bases: 9. CDR3 sequence: CASSQDLPSGGAGEQFF. The CDR3 DNA follows: TGCGCCAGCAGCCAAGATCTCCCTAGCGGGGGGGCAGGTGAGCAGTTCTTC.

The chain combines TRBV7-9 with TRBJ1-2; 9 bases match TRBD1. The V segment lost 0 bases and the J segment 6 bases; nucleotides outside the gene matches: 5. The CDR3 extends over 15 amino acids. Germline V gives CDR1 SEHNR, CDR2 FQNEAQ (reference sequence). CDR3 DNA sequence: TGTGCCAGCAGCTTAGCGGGGACAGGGCTCCATGGCTACACCTTC. Protein product: CASSLAGTGLHGYTF.

The chain carries TRBV28 and TRBJ1-2, with no clear D. With 8 bases removed from V and 4 bases from J, the gap between germline ends came to 20 bases. Germline assignment: CDR1 MDHEN and CDR2 SYDVKM. The CDR3 totals 15 residues. The CDR3 nucleotides read TGTGCCAGCCGGGAAGAGGGCGGGAGGTCCTATGGCTACACCTTC. It specifies CASREEGGRSYGYTF.

This rearrangement joins TRBV6-5 to TRBJ2-1; D ambiguous. Germline CDR1 reads MNHEY; CDR2 reads SVGAGI. The ends were cut back, 3 bases at V and 9 bases at J, with 12 bases in the middle. The CDR3 covers 13 residues. CDR3 sequence (DNA): TGTGCCAGCAGTTATCACCGGTCGGGTGAGCAGTTCTTC. This translates into CASSYHRSGEQFF.

This clonotype appeared a few times. The chain carries TRBV3-1 and TRBJ1-2; a possible D gene is TRBD1 (5 bases). Germline V lookup: CDR1 LGHDT, CDR2 YNNKEL (reference sequence). This CDR3 is 13 amino acids long. V was pared by 4 bases and J by 4 bases, with 10 bases between. The CDR3 nucleotides read TGTGCCAGCAGCCGTCGGGGCGGCTATGGCTACACCTTC. It encodes CASSRRGGYGYTF. Supplemented by reference TRBV3-1 and TRBJ1-2, the full variable domain reads DTAVSQTPKYLVTQMGNDKSIKCEQNLGHDTMYWYKQDSKKFLKIMFSYNNKELIINETVPNRFSPKSPDKAHLNLHINSLELGDSAVYFCASSRRGGYGYTFGSGTRLTVV.

J is TRBJ2-5 and V is TRBV12-3 or TRBV12-4, with TRBD1 identical over 11 bases. The DNA end is more similar to TRBJ2-7, so the J call may be wrong. CDR3 length: 15 amino acids. The CDR3 spells CASRPGQGGIHEQYF. The CDR3, as DNA: TGTGCCAGCAGGCCGGGACAGGGGGGAATTCACGAGCAGTACTTC.

CDR3 protein: CASSEEGKWDQLWVTGLYGYTF. CDR3 DNA sequence: TGTGCCAGCAGTGAAGAAGGGAAATGGGACCAACTATGGGTCACAGGCCTCTATGGCTACACCTTC. This sequence joins TRBV25-1 and TRBJ1-2; D is perhaps TRBD1 (5 bases). The CDR3 covers 22 residues. The ends were cut back, 2 bases at V and 4 bases at J, with 35 bases in the middle. Germline CDR1 is MGHDK and CDR2 is SYGVNS.

This clonotype was picked up a small number of times. V is TRBV29-1 and J is TRBJ2-3; the match to TRBD2 covers 8 bases. J gave up 0 bases and V 5 bases, and 7 bases lay outside the gene matches. This CDR3 region has 15 residues. Germline lookup yields CDR1 SQVTM and CDR2 ANQGSEA. The CDR3 reads CSVRPSGSSTDTQYF. The DNA of the CDR3 is TGCAGCGTTCGGCCTAGCGGGTCTAGCACAGATACGCAGTATTTT.